A single sample gave rise to the 32 T cell receptor beta chains below, sequenced in a study of T cell repertoires in cytomegalovirus infection. TCRdb processed the reads anew with MiXCR; each CDR3 protein has one entry. The repertoire holds hundreds of thousands of distinct CDR3 sequences, with 9.5% as singletons. What was sequenced was PBMCs. These receptors were taken from a human donor in good health (CMV status not recorded). Some clones in this sample may be carry-over from other donors' samples.

This clonotype has a handful of counts. J is TRBJ2-5 and V is TRBV28; maybe TRBD1 (5 bases). The germline V and J ends were trimmed by 2 bases and 5 bases, with 12 bases remaining between them. Germline V CDR1 and CDR2: MDHEN, SYDVKM. The CDR3 contains 14 residues. The CDR3 here is CASSLVTGAETQYF. CDR3 DNA sequence: TGTGCCAGCAGTTTAGTCACAGGCGCCGAGACCCAGTACTTC.

Concerning this clonotype itself: Being one base from a much bigger clone, this may be a read error. The chain couples TRBV7-2 to TRBJ2-7, with 10 bases that match TRBD1. CDR1 SGHTA and CDR2 FQGNSA come from the germline V gene. The V gene end was trimmed by 5 bases and the J gene end by 11 bases; junction bases not matched to a gene: 6. The CDR3 consists of 12 residues. The CDR3 here is CASSRGQGEKYF. The DNA of the CDR3 is TGTGCCAGCAGCCGCGGACAGGGGGAGAAGTACTTC.

Ten or more counts support this clonotype. The chain is built from TRBV7-2 and TRBJ2-3; D perhaps matches TRBD1 (5 bases). The germline CDR1 and CDR2 sequences are SGHTA and FQGNSA. The ends were cut back, 5 bases at V and 2 bases at J, with 17 bases in the middle. The CDR3 is made up of 16 amino acids. CDR3 residues: CASSLRQGGDTDTQYF. The DNA of the CDR3 is TGTGCCAGCAGCCTAAGGCAGGGTGGTGACACAGATACGCAGTATTTT.

Many counts were recorded for this clonotype. The chain is built from TRBV7-6 and TRBJ1-2; 9 bases match TRBD1. The CDR3 runs 15 residues. Germline-derived CDR1 and CDR2 are SGHVS and FNYEAQ. V lost 5 bases to trimming and J lost 2 bases; unmatched junction nucleotides: 6. The CDR3 reads CASSMDRGRNYGYTF. CDR3 coding DNA: TGTGCCAGCAGCATGGACAGGGGTAGAAACTATGGCTACACCTTC.

The rearrangement joins TRBV6-2 or TRBV6-3 to TRBJ2-7; D not certain. The CDR3 is 11 residues long. Germline CDR1 reads MNHEY; CDR2 reads SVGEGT. Trimming shortened V by 8 bases and J by 4 bases, and 9 bases separated the two germline ends. CDR3 protein: CASHGSYEQYF. The DNA of the CDR3 is TGTGCCAGCCACGGGTCTTACGAGCAGTACTTC.

The chain is built from TRBV7-2 and TRBJ2-5; 7 nucleotides agree with TRBD1. The CDR3 has 14 amino acids. In germline, CDR1 is SGHTA, CDR2 FQGNSA. Germline trimming cut 6 bases from V and 1 base from J; bases unmatched to any gene: 5. The CDR3, as DNA: TGTGCCAGCAGTGGCCGACAGGGCCAAGAGACCCAGTACTTC. It translates to CASSGRQGQETQYF.

The rearrangement uses TRBV6-2 or TRBV6-3 and TRBJ2-7; D is uncertain. The CDR3 loop spans 14 amino acids. Per germline, CDR1 MNHEY and CDR2 SVGEGT. Trimming shortened V by 4 bases and J by 0 bases, and 10 bases separated the two germline ends. The CDR3 coding sequence is TGTGCCAGCAGTTCGGACGAATCCTCCTACGAGCAGTACTTC. This encodes CASSSDESSYEQYF.

This clonotype has more than one count but fewer than ten. This chain connects TRBV28 to TRBJ2-1; D not resolved. The CDR3 length is 15 residues. The V end lost 2 bases, the J end lost 6 bases, and 14 bases lay between the germline ends. The V gene's germline CDR1 is MDHEN and CDR2 SYDVKM. The CDR3 nucleotides are TGTGCCAGCAGTTTAAAAGCCTTTGGGTCCAATGAGCAGTTCTTC. This gives the protein CASSLKAFGSNEQFF.

The sample holds a few counts of this clonotype. The gene calls are TRBV11-3 and TRBJ2-7; TRBD1 aligns across 8 bases. The length of the CDR3 is 13 residues. Trimming took 5 bases from V and 5 from J; bases not matched to a gene: 5. Germline-derived CDR1 and CDR2 are SGHNT and YENEEA. The CDR3 loop is CASSRTGIHEQYF. CDR3 in DNA: TGTGCCAGCAGCCGGACAGGGATCCACGAGCAGTACTTC.

CDR3 DNA sequence: TGTGCCAGCAGTGAACGAGGGGAGGGGGAGCAGTACTTC. Protein sequence: CASSERGEGEQYF. This rearrangement joins TRBV6-1 to TRBJ2-7; 7 bases agree with TRBD2. The V gene end was trimmed by 2 bases and the J gene end by 7 bases; junction bases not matched to a gene: 5. This CDR3 is 13 amino acids long. Germline loops: CDR1 MNHNS, CDR2 SASEGT.

The J gene is TRBJ2-5, the V gene TRBV9; D unresolved. This CDR3 is built from 16 residues. The germline V and J ends were trimmed by 0 bases and 5 bases, with 17 bases remaining between them. Germline V gene data show CDR1 as SGDLS and CDR2 as YYNGEE. CDR3 bases: TGTGCCAGCAGCGTAGGTAACCGCCCCGTGGGGGAGACCCAGTACTTC. Amino acid sequence: CASSVGNRPVGETQYF.

This clonotype appeared many times. The V call is TRBV7-2, the J call TRBJ1-5, with TRBD1 as a possible D gene (5 bases). Germline lookup yields CDR1 SGHTA and CDR2 FQGNSA. Deletions cut 1 base from V and 5 bases from J, with 6 bases between. The CDR3 consists of 13 residues. CDR3 in amino acids: CASSLEGYQPQHF. CDR3 nucleotides: TGTGCCAGCAGCTTAGAGGGGTATCAGCCCCAGCATTTT.

CDR3: CASRVDYSYNEQFF. In DNA form, the CDR3 reads TGTGCCAGCAGGGTCGACTACTCCTACAATGAGCAGTTCTTC. The chain links TRBV27 to TRBJ2-1, with a possible D match to TRBD2 (5 bases). Deletions cut 6 bases from V and 0 bases from J, with 9 bases between. Germline CDR1 reads MNHEY; CDR2 reads SMNVEV (reference sequence). CDR3 length: 14 residues.

This clonotype has just a few counts. The rearrangement uses TRBV19 and TRBJ1-5, with D hard to call. Germline V CDR1 and CDR2: LNHDA, SQIVND (reference sequence). V lost 0 bases, J lost 7 bases, and 7 bases lay in between. The CDR3 has 13 residues. CDR3: CASSIEGKQPQHF. In nucleotides, the CDR3 is TGTGCCAGTAGTATAGAGGGGAAGCAGCCCCAGCATTTT.

The table lists this clonotype with a few counts. The rearrangement joins TRBV6-2 or TRBV6-3 to TRBJ1-5, with D tentatively TRBD1 (5 bases). V dropped 5 bases and J dropped 4 bases, with 12 bases sitting between them. CDR3 length equals 14 residues. Germline loops: CDR1 MNHEY, CDR2 SVGEGT. In DNA, the CDR3 is TGTGCCAGCAGTCGACAGTACCCAAATCAGCCCCAGCATTTT. It translates to CASSRQYPNQPQHF.

The J gene is TRBJ1-1, the V gene TRBV7-2; D is undetermined. Germline V gives CDR1 SGHTA, CDR2 FQGNSA. V lost 2 bases, J lost 5 bases, and 9 bases lay in between. This CDR3 comprises 13 residues. The CDR3 spells CASSLQKRTEAFF. In DNA form, the CDR3 reads TGTGCCAGCAGCTTACAGAAAAGGACTGAAGCTTTCTTT.

The chain uses TRBV28 and TRBJ2-7; D is tentatively TRBD1 or TRBD2 (6 bases each). V lost 3 bases and J lost 5, with 17 bases in between. The CDR3 has 15 amino acids. Germline V lookup: CDR1 MDHEN, CDR2 SYDVKM. CDR3 region: CASSFGGGGKDEQYF. CDR3 sequence (DNA): TGTGCCAGCAGTTTCGGCGGAGGGGGAAAAGACGAGCAGTACTTC.

This clonotype was found many times. This chain uses TRBV10-3 with TRBJ2-3, with 15 bases fitting TRBD2. Germline loops: CDR1 ENHRY, CDR2 SYGVKD. This CDR3 has 15 residues. With V trimmed by 8 bases and J by 5 bases, 5 bases remained unmatched. The CDR3 DNA reads TGTGCCATCCGGACTAGCGGGAGGGCCAAAGATACGCAGTATTTT. It specifies CAIRTSGRAKDTQYF.

The chain has TRBV4-3 and TRBJ2-1; D is perhaps TRBD1 (6 bases). With 0 bases removed from V and 4 bases from J, the gap between germline ends came to 31 bases. This CDR3 spans 22 amino acids. The germline CDR1 and CDR2 sequences are LGHNA and YSLEER. DNA of the CDR3: TGCGCCAGCAGCCAAGATCTATATTCCAGGGGACCCGAGAGCAGTCTATACAATGAGCAGTTCTTC. Protein sequence: CASSQDLYSRGPESSLYNEQFF.

In this sample, this clonotype turned up many times. The chain joins TRBV7-9 to TRBJ1-5; D is perhaps TRBD1 (6 bases). Per germline, CDR1 SEHNR and CDR2 FQNEAQ (reference sequence). There are 14 residues in the CDR3. Trimming took off 6 bases at V and 3 bases at J, with 12 bases between the two ends. CDR3 in DNA: TGTGCCAGCAGAGCGGACAGCCCCAATCAGCCCCAGCATTTT. Its protein product is CASRADSPNQPQHF.

This clonotype has at least ten counts. This chain connects TRBV7-8 to TRBJ1-5; 9 bases map to TRBD1. Germline assignment: CDR1 SGHVS and CDR2 FQNEAQ. With 10 bases clipped from V and 5 bases from J, the junction kept 9 bases outside the gene matches. The CDR3 is 14 amino acids. CDR3 coding DNA: TGTGCCACCTCGACAGGGGGGATCTATCAGCCCCAGCATTTT. This gives the protein CATSTGGIYQPQHF.

The genes are TRBV10-2 and TRBJ2-5; 10 positions agree with TRBD2. The CDR3 consists of 15 residues. Germline CDR1 is WSHSY and CDR2 is SAAADI. V trimming: 3 bases; J trimming: 5 bases; junction bases outside the gene matches: 6. CDR3 coding DNA: TGCGCCAGCAGTGACCCAGCGGGAGGGCTGGAGACCCAGTACTTC. Translation: CASSDPAGGLETQYF.

This clonotype was observed many times. In DNA, the CDR3 is TGTGCCAGCAGCTTGGGGGAGAGGAACACAGATACGCAGTATTTT. Translation: CASSLGERNTDTQYF. The chain employs TRBV7-2 and TRBJ2-3; either TRBD1 or TRBD2 may fit D (5 bases each). Germline CDR1 is SGHTA and CDR2 is FQGNSA. Trimming shortened V by 3 bases and J by 2 bases, and 12 bases separated the two germline ends. The CDR3 length is 15 residues.

This clonotype was seen a handful of times. CDR3 sequence: CASSPATGTGELFF. The CDR3 DNA sequence: TGTGCCAGCAGTCCCGCCACTGGCACCGGGGAGCTGTTTTTT. The chain has TRBV6-5 and TRBJ2-2; D is uncertain. V was shortened by 5 bases and J by 4 bases, with 11 bases between the two germline ends. The V gene's germline CDR1 is MNHEY and CDR2 SVGAGI. This CDR3 has 14 amino acids.

As regards this clonotype: A much larger clone lies one base from this, so it may be a read error. This chain links TRBV7-2 with TRBJ2-3; unclear D gene. The CDR3 totals 16 residues. Germline V gene sequence: CDR1 SGHTA, CDR2 FQGNSA. The CDR3 sequence: CASSFPPRPASDTRYF. The CDR3 DNA is TGTGCCAGCAGCTTCCCCCCCCGACCGGCCTCAGATACGCGGTATTTT. Filled out from reference TRBV7-2 and TRBJ2-3, the complete variable domain reads GAGVSQSPSNKVTEKGKDVELRCDPISGHTALYWYRQSLGQGLEFLIYFQGNSAPDKSGLPSDRFSAERTGGSVSTLTIQRTQQEDSAVYLCASSFPPRPASDTRYFGPGTRLTVL.

The chain combines TRBV12-3 or TRBV12-4 with TRBJ2-1; D may correspond to TRBD1 or TRBD2 (5 bases each). V lost 5 bases and J 7 bases, leaving 18 bases between the germline ends. The CDR3 loop spans 15 amino acids. The DNA of the CDR3 is TGTGCCAGCAGTAATCCGGGACCCAAGGTGAATGAGCAGTTCTTC. This gives the protein CASSNPGPKVNEQFF.

This clonotype was counted at least ten times. The rearrangement joins TRBV7-2 to TRBJ1-2; 9 bases match TRBD1. V was clipped by 3 bases and J by 8 bases; unmatched bases: 10. The CDR3 is 15 residues long. Germline assignment: CDR1 SGHTA and CDR2 FQGNSA. CDR3 protein: CASSFQGTGRQGYTF. The CDR3 bases are TGTGCCAGCAGCTTCCAAGGGACAGGGAGGCAAGGCTACACCTTC.

The chain carries TRBV9 and TRBJ2-7; D is uncertain. Per the germline V gene, CDR1 is SGDLS and CDR2 is YYNGEE. Trimming cost V 4 bases and J 0 bases, with 11 bases left between them. This CDR3 is 14 amino acids long. CDR3 coding DNA: TGTGCCAGCAGCCCCCGCCGGAGCTCCTACGAGCAGTACTTC. It specifies CASSPRRSSYEQYF.

This clonotype has a handful of counts. The genes are TRBV6-2 or TRBV6-3 and TRBJ2-1; D possibly corresponds to TRBD2 (5 bases). This CDR3 is 15 amino acids long. V was clipped by 5 bases and J by 0 bases, with 11 bases between them. Germline V gene data show CDR1 as MNHEY and CDR2 as SVGEGT. The CDR3 region is CASSVAKSSYNEQFF. Written as DNA, the CDR3 is TGTGCCAGCAGTGTAGCGAAGAGCTCCTACAATGAGCAGTTCTTC.

The table lists this clonotype with a few counts. This chain links TRBV4-3 with TRBJ2-1; no clear D gene. Germline assignment: CDR1 LGHNA and CDR2 YSLEER. Trimming removed 3 bases from V and 0 bases from J, with 12 bases in between. The CDR3 totals 16 residues. CDR3 sequence: CASSHWTGSSYNEQFF. As DNA, the CDR3 is TGCGCCAGCAGCCACTGGACGGGTAGCTCCTACAATGAGCAGTTCTTC.

This clonotype has ten or more counts. This rearrangement joins TRBV7-2 to TRBJ1-5, with D possibly TRBD1 on 6 matching bases. The germline CDR1 and CDR2 sequences are SGHTA and FQGNSA. The CDR3 has 14 residues. The V end lost 4 bases, the J end lost 3 bases, and 10 bases lay between the germline ends. The CDR3 nucleotides are TGTGCCAGCAGCTCACAGGGCCTCAATCAGCCCCAGCATTTT. Translated: CASSSQGLNQPQHF. Complete variable domain (other parts from reference TRBV7-2 and TRBJ1-5): GAGVSQSPSNKVTEKGKDVELRCDPISGHTALYWYRQSLGQGLEFLIYFQGNSAPDKSGLPSDRFSAERTGGSVSTLTIQRTQQEDSAVYLCASSSQGLNQPQHFGDGTRLSIL.

V is TRBV6-2 or TRBV6-3 and J is TRBJ2-7; 10 bases are a match to TRBD2. After removal of 2 bases from V and 5 bases from J, the junction contained 9 bases not matched to a gene. The CDR3 is 16 amino acids. Germline CDR1 MNHEY, CDR2 SVGEGT. CDR3 region: CASSYRSSGSVHEQYF. The CDR3 DNA follows: TGTGCCAGCAGTTACCGGTCTAGCGGGAGCGTCCACGAGCAGTACTTC.